A single sample gave rise to the 14 T cell receptor beta chains below, sequenced in a study of OX40 agonist ivuxolimab in advanced cancers. Assay used: immunoSEQ multiplex PCR; TCRdb lists only in-frame clones, some missing. The sample lists under 20,000 clones, roughly nine tenths occurring once. This material consisted of CD4+ or CD8+ T cells sorted from blood, taken in a trial of the OX40 agonist ivuxolimab. These receptors all come from an adult with an advanced solid tumor such as melanoma, head and neck, liver or kidney cancer.

CDR3 nucleotides: TGCGCCAGCAGCACCGACAGGCCCGGGGAGCTGTTTTTT. It encodes CASSTDRPGELFF. The rearrangement joins TRBV5-1 to TRBJ2-2; the D gene is possibly TRBD1 (6 bases). The CDR3 has 13 amino acids. Germline V gene data show CDR1 as SGHRS and CDR2 as YFSETQ. Trimming left V 4 bases short and J 6 bases short, with 10 bases between.

The DNA for the CDR3 is TGTGCCAGCAGCGCCGGGACAGGGGGCCTGGATGAGCAGTTCTTC. Encoded protein: CASSAGTGGLDEQFF. The chain carries TRBV9 and TRBJ2-1; 12 nucleotides match TRBD1. The CDR3 extends over 15 amino acids. CDR1 is SGDLS, CDR2 YYNGEE, per germline. V dropped 3 bases and J dropped 8; count of bases not matched to a gene: 6. Looking up the rest from reference TRBV9 and TRBJ2-1 gives the full variable domain: DSGVTQTPKHLITATGQRVTLRCSPRSGDLSVYWYQQSLDQGLQFLIQYYNGEERAKGNILERFSAQQFPDLHSELNLSSLELGDSALYFCASSAGTGGLDEQFFGPGTRLTVL.

The chain carries TRBV19 and TRBJ2-1, with 9 bases matching TRBD2. Per the germline V gene, CDR1 is LNHDA and CDR2 is SQIVND (reference sequence). Trimming took 5 bases from V and 7 from J; bases not matched to a gene: 15. CDR3 length: 17 residues. The DNA for the CDR3 is TGTGCCAGTAGTCTCCTGGGCGGGAGGGCCGGTAGAAATGAGCAGTTCTTC. It yields the protein CASSLLGGRAGRNEQFF. The whole variable domain, remainder taken from reference TRBV19 and TRBJ2-1, is DGGITQSPKYLFRKEGQNVTLSCEQNLNHDAMYWYRQDPGQGLRLIYYSQIVNDFQKGDIAEGYSVSREKKESFPLTVTSAQKNPTAFYLCASSLLGGRAGRNEQFFGPGTRLTVL.

The chain carries TRBV7-2 and TRBJ1-6; D gene uncertain. The CDR3 is made up of 15 amino acids. CDR1 is SGHTA, CDR2 FQGNSA, per germline. V lost 1 base and J lost 6, with 10 bases in between. The CDR3 reads CASSLGTVGNSPLHF. The CDR3 DNA is TGTGCCAGCAGCTTAGGGACCGTGGGTAATTCACCCCTCCACTTT.

This sequence joins TRBV6-1 and TRBJ2-7, with 12 bases matching TRBD1. Trimming at V came to 4 bases and at J to 7 bases, leaving 11 bases not matched to a gene. The CDR3 extends over 16 amino acids. Germline V lookup: CDR1 MNHNS, CDR2 SASEGT. In nucleotides, the CDR3 is TGTGCCAGCAGTGGGGACAGGGGGCGCGAAGTGCGAGAGCAGTACTTC. Amino acid sequence: CASSGDRGREVREQYF.

V and J are TRBV4-1 and TRBJ1-1; TRBD1 matches 8 bases. Germline-derived CDR1 and CDR2 are MGHRA and YSYEKL. The length of the CDR3 is 14 residues. Unmatched junction bases numbered 5, after V lost 3 bases and J lost 5 bases. CDR3 region: CASSQERQGTEAFF. CDR3 nucleotides: TGCGCCAGCAGCCAGGAAAGACAGGGGACTGAAGCTTTCTTT.

The chain uses TRBV10-3 and TRBJ2-2; 8 bases line up with TRBD1. The CDR3 has 13 amino acids. Germline V lookup: CDR1 ENHRY, CDR2 SYGVKD. V gave up 7 bases and J gave up 6 bases; unmatched junction bases: 4. CDR3 sequence: CAITRTGPGELFF. The CDR3 DNA follows: TGTGCCATCACCAGGACAGGGCCCGGGGAGCTGTTTTTT.

For the CDR3, the DNA is TGTGCCAGCAGCCCCGGGACTAGCGGAGGGGTAAAGCAGTTCTTC. It encodes CASSPGTSGGVKQFF. The V and J genes are TRBV11-3 and TRBJ2-1, with TRBD2 identical over 11 bases. The CDR3 length is 15 residues. The J segment lost 11 bases and the V segment lost 5 bases, leaving 11 bases of the junction unmatched. From germline, CDR1 is SGHNT and CDR2 YENEEA.

This rearrangement joins TRBV2 to TRBJ1-2; D call uncertain. The ends were cut back, 8 bases at V and 3 bases at J, with 16 bases in the middle. Germline V gives CDR1 SNHLY, CDR2 FYNNEI. This CDR3 spans 14 amino acids. The CDR3 spells CASPYDDGYYGYTF. The CDR3 DNA sequence: TGTGCCAGCCCCTATGATGACGGCTACTATGGCTACACCTTC.

The sample holds one count of this clone. The V call is TRBV2, the J call TRBJ2-2, with 8 bases identical to TRBD1. Germline V gives CDR1 SNHLY, CDR2 FYNNEI. With V trimmed by 4 bases and J by 4 bases, 5 bases remained unmatched. This CDR3 has 15 residues. This CDR3 is CASSVQGAGTGELFF. CDR3 bases: TGTGCCAGCAGTGTTCAGGGGGCGGGCACCGGGGAGCTGTTTTTT.

CDR3 in amino acids: CASSPDSYSGTDTQYF. The DNA of the CDR3 is TGTGCCAGCAGCCCCGATAGCTATTCGGGCACAGATACGCAGTATTTT. The chain links TRBV2 to TRBJ2-3, with unresolved D. The V end lost 6 bases, the J end lost 1 base, and 17 bases lay between the germline ends. The CDR3 consists of 16 residues. Germline V lookup: CDR1 SNHLY, CDR2 FYNNEI.

The genes are TRBV7-9 and TRBJ2-5, with no clear D. CDR1 SEHNR and CDR2 FQNEAQ come from the germline V gene (reference sequence). This CDR3 has 17 residues. Trimming cost V 6 bases and J 0 bases, with 20 bases left between them. Here the CDR3 reads CASSPSVGSPHQETQYF. The CDR3 bases are TGTGCCAGCAGTCCCAGCGTGGGAAGCCCGCACCAAGAGACCCAGTACTTC.

The chain joins TRBV5-5 to TRBJ1-1; no clear D gene. CDR1 and CDR2 (germline): SGHKS, YYEKEE (reference sequence). Trimming left V 7 bases short and J 1 base short, with 8 bases between. The CDR3 length is 12 residues. Here the CDR3 DNA reads TGTGCCAGCGAGCAAAAGAACACTGAAGCTTTCTTT. Its protein is CASEQKNTEAFF.

The CDR3 nucleotides read TGTGCCAGTAGTCCGGGACTAGCAAGTCCCAAAAACATTCAGTACTTC. Residues: CASSPGLASPKNIQYF. V usage is TRBV19 and J usage is TRBJ2-4; 9 bases map to TRBD2. CDR1 is LNHDA, CDR2 SQIVND, per germline (reference sequence). CDR3 length: 16 amino acids. Unmatched junction bases numbered 7, after V lost 5 bases and J lost 2 bases.